This passage covers 21 T cell receptor beta chains from one sample sequenced in a study of graft-versus-host responses after intestinal transplantation. TCRdb's table, derived via immunoSEQ multiplex PCR, lists solely in-frame clones and lacks some. The repertoire holds about 10,000 clones, with 29% as singletons. The study plated roughly 200,000 CFSE-labeled responders with roughly 200,000 irradiated, violet-dye-labeled stimulators. The source material was alloreactive CD8+ T cells from a mixed lymphocyte reaction culture, sampled before intestinal transplant. Subset of the sample: CFSE-low proliferating T cells sorted from approximately 6-day pre-transplant mixed lymphocyte reaction (GvH or HvG direction). These receptors originate from a human patient who received an intestinal transplant.

This rearrangement joins TRBV6-5 to TRBJ2-7; 8 bases are a match to TRBD1. The CDR3 totals 15 residues. CDR1 is MNHEY and CDR2 is SVGAGI in the germline V gene. V trimming: 1 base; J trimming: 5 bases; junction bases outside the gene matches: 7. The CDR3 DNA is TGTGCCAGCAGTTACTTCACCGACAGGGGCAACGAGCAGTACTTC. This sequence encodes CASSYFTDRGNEQYF.

V and J are TRBV5-8 and TRBJ2-7; 7 nucleotides agree with TRBD1. Germline V gene data show CDR1 as SGHTS and CDR2 as YDEGEE. Germline trimming cut 4 bases from V and 5 bases from J; bases unmatched to any gene: 12. There are 15 residues in the CDR3. The CDR3 region is CASSTGTVLVDEQYF. CDR3 DNA: TGTGCCAGCAGCACCGGGACAGTCCTGGTCGACGAGCAGTACTTC.

The V call is TRBV29-1, the J call TRBJ2-3; 11 nucleotides agree with TRBD2. The J segment lost 1 base and the V segment lost 0 bases, leaving 3 bases of the junction unmatched. Germline V lookup: CDR1 SQVTM, CDR2 ANQGSEA. CDR3 size: 16 residues. Written as DNA, the CDR3 is TGCAGCGTTGAAGATCCGGGACTAGCGGGCACAGATACGCAGTATTTT. This encodes CSVEDPGLAGTDTQYF.

This clone has a handful of counts. This chain joins TRBV4-2 and TRBJ1-3; a weak D match, TRBD1 (6 bases). V was clipped by 1 base and J by 4 bases, with 14 bases between them. The CDR3 runs to 16 residues. Germline V gene data show CDR1 as LGHNA and CDR2 as YNFKEQ. The CDR3 nucleotides are TGTGCCAGCAGCCAAGGCAGGGGCGTCTTAGGAAACACCATATATTTT. Translation gives CASSQGRGVLGNTIYF.

The V and J genes are TRBV13 and TRBJ1-2; 9 nucleotides align to TRBD1. The ends lost 1 base at V and 4 bases at J; junction bases unmatched: 7. The CDR3 has 16 residues. Germline CDR1 is PRHDT and CDR2 is FYEKMQ (reference sequence). The CDR3 spells CASSLAPGTGPYGYTF. CDR3 DNA: TGTGCCAGCAGCTTAGCCCCCGGGACAGGGCCCTATGGCTACACCTTC.

By share of the sample, this clone is medium-sized. The rearrangement joins TRBV7-9 to TRBJ1-1; 8 bases are shared with TRBD1. V lost 4 bases, J lost 0 bases, and 4 bases stayed unmatched. This CDR3 contains 15 residues. From germline, CDR1 is SEHNR and CDR2 FQNEAQ (reference sequence). The CDR3: CASSYRQGLNTEAFF. In nucleotides, the CDR3 is TGTGCCAGCAGCTACCGACAGGGGTTGAACACTGAAGCTTTCTTT.

The rearrangement uses TRBV9 and TRBJ1-1; D gene ambiguous. Between the trimmed V and J ends, which lost 0 bases and 1 base, there was a span of 10 bases. Germline V gene data show CDR1 as SGDLS and CDR2 as YYNGEE. There are 15 residues in the CDR3. CDR3 DNA sequence: TGTGCCAGCAGCGTAGGGAGGGCCGCGAACACTGAAGCTTTCTTT. It encodes CASSVGRAANTEAFF. The variable domain in full, with the rest retrieved from reference TRBV9 and TRBJ1-1, is DSGVTQTPKHLITATGQRVTLRCSPRSGDLSVYWYQQSLDQGLQFLIQYYNGEERAKGNILERFSAQQFPDLHSELNLSSLELGDSALYFCASSVGRAANTEAFFGQGTRLTVV.

The rearrangement links TRBV6-1 to TRBJ2-2; TRBD1 agrees at 8 bases. The CDR3 is 14 residues long. Germline V gene lookup returns CDR1 MNHNS and CDR2 SASEGT. Unmatched junction bases numbered 9, after V lost 10 bases and J lost 5 bases. As DNA, the CDR3 is TGTGCCAACGCCCCGGACAGGGATACCGGGGAGCTGTTTTTT. This encodes CANAPDRDTGELFF.

The J gene is TRBJ1-2, the V gene TRBV27, with TRBD1 as a possible D gene (5 bases). CDR1 is MNHEY and CDR2 is SMNVEV in the germline V gene (reference sequence). V was pared by 10 bases and J by 0 bases, with 18 bases between. This CDR3 spans 15 amino acids. The CDR3 is CATHPGLSTNYGYTF. CDR3 nucleotides: TGTGCCACTCACCCAGGGCTTTCGACTAACTATGGCTACACCTTC.

The rearrangement links TRBV27 to TRBJ2-5, with 8 bases aligning to TRBD1. With V trimmed by 2 bases and J by 5 bases, 4 bases remained unmatched. The V gene's germline CDR1 is MNHEY and CDR2 SMNVEV (reference sequence). This CDR3 is built from 14 residues. DNA for the CDR3: TGTGCCAGCAGTTTAACAGGGGGTTGGGAGACCCAGTACTTC. Translated: CASSLTGGWETQYF.

The J gene is TRBJ2-1, the V gene TRBV19, with 7 nucleotides matching TRBD2. The V gene end was trimmed by 2 bases and the J gene end by 6 bases; junction bases not matched to a gene: 1. CDR1 is LNHDA and CDR2 is SQIVND in the germline V gene (reference sequence). The CDR3 loop spans 13 amino acids. The CDR3 protein is CASSIWGGNEQFF. CDR3 DNA sequence: TGTGCCAGTAGTATATGGGGGGGCAATGAGCAGTTCTTC.

The chain is built from TRBV19 and TRBJ1-2; 9 bases map to TRBD1. CDR1 and CDR2 from the germline V gene are LNHDA and SQIVND (reference sequence). V was clipped by 7 bases and J by 5 bases; unmatched bases: 11. The CDR3 sequence is 15 residues long. CDR3 bases: TGTGCCAGTACCCGTCCGGGACAGGGCGGTTATGGCTACACCTTC. Encoded protein: CASTRPGQGGYGYTF.

This clone was observed a few times. The chain carries TRBV2 and TRBJ2-7; the D is unclear. V gave up 6 bases and J gave up 2 bases, with 14 bases separating them. The CDR3 has 14 residues. CDR1 and CDR2 (germline): SNHLY, FYNNEI. The CDR3: CASSPPAAAYEQYF. CDR3 bases: TGTGCCAGCAGCCCCCCGGCGGCTGCCTACGAGCAGTACTTC.

Within the sample, this clone is medium-sized. The V call is TRBV6-5, the J call TRBJ2-5; D may be TRBD2 (7 bases). Germline lookup yields CDR1 MNHEY and CDR2 SVGAGI. The CDR3 spans 13 residues. With 4 bases removed from V and 5 bases from J, the gap between germline ends came to 11 bases. The CDR3 DNA reads as TGTGCCAGCAGTTCGACGGGGGGCGAGACCCAGTACTTC. Translating gives CASSSTGGETQYF.

The rearrangement links TRBV4-1 to TRBJ1-2, with a possible D match to TRBD1 (5 bases). Germline CDR1 MGHRA, CDR2 YSYEKL. Deletions cut 4 bases from V and 3 bases from J, with 18 bases between. The CDR3 is 16 residues long. The CDR3 nucleotides read TGCGCCAGCAGCCCTCTTGGAGGGGTCCCCTACTATGGCTACACCTTC. Residues: CASSPLGGVPYYGYTF.

By proportion, this clone is medium-sized (0.01 to 0.1%). V usage is TRBV6-1 and J usage is TRBJ2-2; D is undetermined. V was pared by 2 bases and J by 6 bases, with 7 bases between. This CDR3 spans 13 amino acids. From germline, CDR1 is MNHNS and CDR2 SASEGT. The CDR3: CASSESPPGELFF. Here the CDR3 DNA reads TGTGCCAGCAGTGAATCCCCTCCCGGGGAGCTGTTTTTT.

This clone is labeled medium-sized. The CDR3 region is CASSEGWGDYGYTF. CDR3 DNA: TGTGCCAGCAGTGAAGGTTGGGGAGACTATGGCTACACCTTC. This chain links TRBV2 with TRBJ1-2, with D unresolved. V lost 1 base and J lost 3, with 9 bases in between. Germline CDR1 is SNHLY and CDR2 is FYNNEI. The CDR3 has 14 amino acids. Full variable domain (rest looked up from reference TRBV2 and TRBJ1-2): EPEVTQTPSHQVTQMGQEVILRCVPISNHLYFYWYRQILGQKVEFLVSFYNNEISEKSEIFDDQFSVERPDGSNFTLKIRSTKLEDSAMYFCASSEGWGDYGYTFGSGTRLTVV.

J is TRBJ2-2 and V is TRBV4-1, with a weak D call TRBD1 (5 bases). Germline V gene lookup returns CDR1 MGHRA and CDR2 YSYEKL. The CDR3 extends over 16 amino acids. V was pared by 0 bases and J by 3 bases, with 11 bases between. The CDR3 DNA is TGCGCCAGCAGCCAAGATAGACAGCAAGACACCGGGGAGCTGTTTTTT. This codes for CASSQDRQQDTGELFF.

CDR3 protein: CAITPDSSYEQYF. The CDR3 coding sequence is TGTGCCATCACCCCCGACAGCAGCTACGAGCAGTACTTC. V and J are TRBV10-3 and TRBJ2-7, with D perhaps TRBD1 (5 bases). The CDR3 has 13 amino acids. Trimming left V 7 bases short and J 3 bases short, with 13 bases between. The germline V gene encodes CDR1 ENHRY and CDR2 SYGVKD.

This clone was counted between two and nine times. The chain employs TRBV6-1 and TRBJ2-1; maybe TRBD2 (5 bases). This CDR3 region has 14 residues. Germline values: CDR1 MNHNS, CDR2 SASEGT. The V end was cut by 5 bases, the J end by 4 bases, with 12 bases between. The CDR3 nucleotides read TGTGCCAGCAGTTCAGGCACGGGGTACAATGAGCAGTTCTTC. It encodes CASSSGTGYNEQFF.

Sample share makes this clone medium-sized (0.01 to 0.1%). The rearrangement uses TRBV2 and TRBJ1-5; D gene ambiguous. V lost 3 bases and J 5 bases, leaving 11 bases between the germline ends. Germline values: CDR1 SNHLY, CDR2 FYNNEI. The CDR3 contains 14 residues. The CDR3 region is CASSERRADQPQHF. The CDR3 nucleotides read TGTGCCAGCAGTGAGAGGAGGGCCGATCAGCCCCAGCATTTT.